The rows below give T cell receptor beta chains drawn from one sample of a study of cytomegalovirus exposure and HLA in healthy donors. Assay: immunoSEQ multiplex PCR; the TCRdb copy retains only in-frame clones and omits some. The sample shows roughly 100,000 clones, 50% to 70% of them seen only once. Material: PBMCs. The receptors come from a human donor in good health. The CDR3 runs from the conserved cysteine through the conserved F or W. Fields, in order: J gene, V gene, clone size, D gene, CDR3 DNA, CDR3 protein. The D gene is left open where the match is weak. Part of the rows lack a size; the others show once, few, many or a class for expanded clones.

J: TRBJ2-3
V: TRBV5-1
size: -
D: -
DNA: TGCGCCAGCAGCGCCCAGGGGCGCGATACGCAGTATTTT
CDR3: CASSAQGRDTQYF

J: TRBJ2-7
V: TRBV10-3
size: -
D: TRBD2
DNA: TGTGCCATCAGTGAGTTTAGCGGGACGTACGAGCAGTACTTC
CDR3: CAISEFSGTYEQYF

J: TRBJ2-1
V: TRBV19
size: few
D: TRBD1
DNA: TGTGCCAGTAGTATAGATCACAGGGGGAGCAATGAGCAGTTCTTC
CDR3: CASSIDHRGSNEQFF

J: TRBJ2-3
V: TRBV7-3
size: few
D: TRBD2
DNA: TGTGCCAGCAGCTTAAGGGAGGGAGATACGCAGTATTTT
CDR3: CASSLREGDTQYF

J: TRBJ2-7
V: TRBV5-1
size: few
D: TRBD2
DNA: TGCGCCAGCAGCTTGGTTGGTAGCGGGAGGTCCTCCTACGAGCAGTACTTC
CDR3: CASSLVGSGRSSYEQYF

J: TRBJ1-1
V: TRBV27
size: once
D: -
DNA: TGTGCCAGCAGTTTAAGAGGCGGGGGGCCTGAAGCTTTCTTT
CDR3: CASSLRGGGPEAFF

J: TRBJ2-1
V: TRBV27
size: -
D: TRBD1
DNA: TGTGCCAGCAGTTTAACAGGGGGCTCCTACAATGAGCAGTTCTTC
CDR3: CASSLTGGSYNEQFF

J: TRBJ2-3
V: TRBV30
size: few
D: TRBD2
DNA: TGTGCCTGGAGAGTAGGTAGTAGCGGGAGGTTAAGCACAGATACGCAGTATTTT
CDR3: CAWRVGSSGRLSTDTQYF

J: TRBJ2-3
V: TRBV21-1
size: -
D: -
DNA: TGTGCCAGCAGCAACCGCCCCCGACTAGCGGGAGGCACAGATACGCAGTATTTT
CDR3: CASSNRPRLAGGTDTQYF

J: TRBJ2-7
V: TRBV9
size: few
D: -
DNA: TGTGCCAGCAGCCCCCCCGCGCCCAGGGATTGGGAGCAGTACTTC
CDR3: CASSPPAPRDWEQYF

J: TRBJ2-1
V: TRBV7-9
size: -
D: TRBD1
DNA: TGTGCCAGCAGCCAGGGACAGGGAATTGCCAATGAGCAGTTCTTC
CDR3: CASSQGQGIANEQFF

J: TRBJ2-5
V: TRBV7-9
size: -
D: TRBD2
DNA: TGTGCCAGCAGCTTCGTTCCAACCGGGGGGGCTTTATGGACCCAGTACTTC
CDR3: CASSFVPTGGALWTQYF

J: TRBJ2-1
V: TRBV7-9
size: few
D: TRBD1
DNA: TGTGCCAGCAGCTTTTTAGGGACAGGGTTGATTGATAATGAGCAGTTCTTC
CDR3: CASSFLGTGLIDNEQFF

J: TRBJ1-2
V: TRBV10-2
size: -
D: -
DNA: TGCGCCACGGGAACAGGGTATGATGGCTACACCTTC
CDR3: CATGTGYDGYTF

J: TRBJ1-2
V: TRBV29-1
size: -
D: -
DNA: TGCAGCGTTGTGGCGGTAAACTATGGCTACACCTTC
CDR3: CSVVAVNYGYTF

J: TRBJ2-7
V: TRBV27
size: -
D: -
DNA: TGTGCCAGCAGTTTTAGCGATGGCTACGGGCAGTACTTC
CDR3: CASSFSDGYGQYF

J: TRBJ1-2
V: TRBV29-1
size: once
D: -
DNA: TGCAGCGCGTCGTGGCCGACAGGAGCTAACTATGGCTACACCTTC
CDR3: CSASWPTGANYGYTF

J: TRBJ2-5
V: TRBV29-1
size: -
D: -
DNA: TGCAGCGTCCCCCGGGGGGCTGGGGAGACCCAGTACTTC
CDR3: CSVPRGAGETQYF

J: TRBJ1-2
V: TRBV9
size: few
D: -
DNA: TGTGCCAGCAGCGTAGAGACGACAGCCCTCTATGGCTACACCTTC
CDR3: CASSVETTALYGYTF

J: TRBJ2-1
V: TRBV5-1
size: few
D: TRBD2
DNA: TGCGCCAGCAGCTTGGCCGGGCGAAAACTAGCGGGAGGACTTCCCTACAATGAGCAGTTCTTC
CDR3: CASSLAGRKLAGGLPYNEQFF

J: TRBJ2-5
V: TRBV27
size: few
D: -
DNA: TGTGCCAGCAGTTTATCGCAGAATCCTCTGGAGACCCAGTACTTC
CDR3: CASSLSQNPLETQYF

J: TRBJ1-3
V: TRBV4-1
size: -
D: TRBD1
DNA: TGCGCCAGCAGCGCGGGACAGGGAAACACCATATATTTT
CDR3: CASSAGQGNTIYF

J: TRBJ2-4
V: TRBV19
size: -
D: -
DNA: TGTGCCAGTAGTACGACAGGAGCCAAAAACATTCAGTACTTC
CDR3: CASSTTGAKNIQYF

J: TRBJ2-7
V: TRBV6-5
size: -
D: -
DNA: TGTGCCAGCAGTTCCCCACAGGGTATGGGCGAGCAGTACTTC
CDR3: CASSSPQGMGEQYF

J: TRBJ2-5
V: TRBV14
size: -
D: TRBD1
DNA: TGTGCCAGCAGCCTAGGACAGGGGAGAGGAGAGACCCAGTACTTC
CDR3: CASSLGQGRGETQYF

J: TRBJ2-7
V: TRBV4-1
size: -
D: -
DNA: TGCGCCAGCAGCCAAGATACTGGCGGGAAGTACGAGCAGTACTTC
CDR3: CASSQDTGGKYEQYF

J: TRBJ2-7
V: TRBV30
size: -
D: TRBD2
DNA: TGTGCCTGGAGCCGTACGTTTGGGACTAGCGGGAGTTTCACCTACGAGCAGTACTTC
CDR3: CAWSRTFGTSGSFTYEQYF

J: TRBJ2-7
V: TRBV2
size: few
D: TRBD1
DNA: TGTGCCAGCATGCTGGACAGGGGCTACGAGCAGTACTTC
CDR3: CASMLDRGYEQYF

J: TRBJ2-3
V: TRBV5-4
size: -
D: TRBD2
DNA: TGTGCCAGCAGCTTTCGGGGGGGAGCAGATACGCAGTATTTT
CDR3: CASSFRGGADTQYF

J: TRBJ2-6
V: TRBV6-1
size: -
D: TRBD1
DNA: TGTGCCATCCGGACAGGGGGCTCTGGGGCCAACGTCCTGACTTTC
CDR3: CAIRTGGSGANVLTF

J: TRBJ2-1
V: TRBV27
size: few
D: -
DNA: TGTGCCAGCAGACGTCGGGACTCCTCCTACAATGAGCAGTTCTTC
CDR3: CASRRRDSSYNEQFF

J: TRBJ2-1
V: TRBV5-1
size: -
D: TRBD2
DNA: TGCGCCAGCAGCCCTCAACAAGCGGGAGGTTATGAGCAGTTCTTC
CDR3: CASSPQQAGGYEQFF

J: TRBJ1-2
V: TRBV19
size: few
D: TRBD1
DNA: TGTGCCAGTAGTATAGATCGAACAGGGGGACGTGGCTACACCTTC
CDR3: CASSIDRTGGRGYTF

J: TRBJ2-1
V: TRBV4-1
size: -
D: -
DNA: TGCGCCAGCAGCCAAGAAAGGCCGGCGGAGCGGTTCTTC
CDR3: CASSQERPAERFF

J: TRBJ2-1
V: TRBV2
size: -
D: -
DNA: TGTGCCAGCAGTGACGTCAAAGGGGATGAGCAGTTCTTC
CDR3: CASSDVKGDEQFF

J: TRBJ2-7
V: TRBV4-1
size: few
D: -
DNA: TGCGCCAGCAGCCAAGATCCAGGGGCTGCGAACGAGCAGTACTTC
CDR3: CASSQDPGAANEQYF

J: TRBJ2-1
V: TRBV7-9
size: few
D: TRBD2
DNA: TGTGCCAGCAGCTTACTAGCGGGAGGGCCCAATGAGCAGTTCTTC
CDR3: CASSLLAGGPNEQFF

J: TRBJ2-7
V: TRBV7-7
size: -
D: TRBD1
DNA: TGTGCTAGCAGCTGGGGACAGGGCTACGAGCAGTACTTC
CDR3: CASSWGQGYEQYF

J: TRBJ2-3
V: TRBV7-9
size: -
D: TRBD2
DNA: TGTGCCAGCAGCAAACCCTACGGGGGGAGCGCCGGCACAGATACGCAGTATTTT
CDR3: CASSKPYGGSAGTDTQYF

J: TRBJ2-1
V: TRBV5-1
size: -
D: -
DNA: TGCGCCAGCAGCCGAGGTCCCGGAAGTGAGCAGTTCTTC
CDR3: CASSRGPGSEQFF

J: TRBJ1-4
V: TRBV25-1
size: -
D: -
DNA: TGTGCCAGCAGTGAATACCGGCAGGGAGGTGAAAAACTGTTTTTT
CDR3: CASSEYRQGGEKLFF

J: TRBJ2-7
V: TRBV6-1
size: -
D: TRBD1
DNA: TGTGCCAGCAGTGAATTGGGGACAGTGCTTTACGAGCAGTACTTC
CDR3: CASSELGTVLYEQYF

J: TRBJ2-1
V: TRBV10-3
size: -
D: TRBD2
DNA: TGTGCCATCAGTGATAGCGGGGACCATTACAATGAGCAGTTCTTC
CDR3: CAISDSGDHYNEQFF

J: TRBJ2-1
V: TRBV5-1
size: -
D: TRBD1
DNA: TGCGCCAGCAGCGCCCACCGGGACAGATCAATCCGCTCCTACAATGAGCAGTTCTTC
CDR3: CASSAHRDRSIRSYNEQFF

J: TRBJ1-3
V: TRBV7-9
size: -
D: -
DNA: TGTGCCAGCAGCTTACTTTCTGGAAACACCATATATTTT
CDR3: CASSLLSGNTIYF

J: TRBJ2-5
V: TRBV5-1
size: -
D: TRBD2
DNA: TGCGCCAGCAGCTTGGAAGCGGGGGCTCAAGAGACCCAGTACTTC
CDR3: CASSLEAGAQETQYF

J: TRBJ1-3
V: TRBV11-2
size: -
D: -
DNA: TGTGCCAGCAGCCCAGAGGGAGGGATATGGGCTGGAAACACCATATATTTT
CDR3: CASSPEGGIWAGNTIYF

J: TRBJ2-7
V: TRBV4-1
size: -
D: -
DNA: TGCGCCAGCAGCCAAGCCGCGGGCTACGAGCAGTACTTC
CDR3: CASSQAAGYEQYF

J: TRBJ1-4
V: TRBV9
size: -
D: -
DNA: TGTGCCAGCAGCGTAGATGGTCGGCCGGGGGTCGAACTGTTTTTT
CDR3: CASSVDGRPGVELFF

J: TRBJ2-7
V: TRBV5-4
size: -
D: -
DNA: TGTGCCAGCAGCGCCGCTTGGGGGGACTACGAGCAGTACTTC
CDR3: CASSAAWGDYEQYF

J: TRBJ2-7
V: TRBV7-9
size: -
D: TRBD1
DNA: TGTGCCAGCAGCTCCAGCCCCGGGACAGGGTCCTACGAGCAGTACTTC
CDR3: CASSSSPGTGSYEQYF

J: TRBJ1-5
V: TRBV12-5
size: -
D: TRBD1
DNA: TGTGCTAGTGGTTTGAGTGACAGGGGATATAGCAATCAGCCCCAGCATTTT
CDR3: CASGLSDRGYSNQPQHF

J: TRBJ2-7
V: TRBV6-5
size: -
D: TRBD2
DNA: TGTGCCAGCAGTTACAGTTGGCTAGCGGGACCCTACGAGCAGTACTTC
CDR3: CASSYSWLAGPYEQYF

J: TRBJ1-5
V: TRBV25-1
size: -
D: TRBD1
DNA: TGTGCCAGCAGTGATGGACAGGAGATTAGCAATCAGCCCCAGCATTTT
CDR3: CASSDGQEISNQPQHF